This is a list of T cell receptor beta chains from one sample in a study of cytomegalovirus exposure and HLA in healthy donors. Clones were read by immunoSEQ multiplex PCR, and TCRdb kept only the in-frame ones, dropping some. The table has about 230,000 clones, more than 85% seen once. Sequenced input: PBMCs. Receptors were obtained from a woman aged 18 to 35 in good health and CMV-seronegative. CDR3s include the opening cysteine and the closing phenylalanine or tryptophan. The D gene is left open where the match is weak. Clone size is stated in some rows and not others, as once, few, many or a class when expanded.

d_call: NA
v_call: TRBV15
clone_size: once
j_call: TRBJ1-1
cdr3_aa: CATSRPGGPGVNTEAFF
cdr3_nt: TGTGCCACCAGCAGACCGGGCGGGCCGGGTGTGAACACTGAAGCTTTCTTT

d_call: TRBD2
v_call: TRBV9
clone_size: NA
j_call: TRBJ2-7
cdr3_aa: CASSVAGGTYEQYF
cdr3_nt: TGTGCCAGCAGCGTAGCGGGAGGAACCTACGAGCAGTACTTC

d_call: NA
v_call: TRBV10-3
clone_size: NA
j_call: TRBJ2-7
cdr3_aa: CGIGDSYEQYF
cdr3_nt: TGTGGCATAGGAGACTCCTACGAGCAGTACTTC

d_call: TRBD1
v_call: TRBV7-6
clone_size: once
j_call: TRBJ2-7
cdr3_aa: CASSLFEGTGPSYEQYF
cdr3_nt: TGTGCCAGCAGCTTATTCGAAGGGACAGGGCCGTCCTACGAGCAGTACTTC

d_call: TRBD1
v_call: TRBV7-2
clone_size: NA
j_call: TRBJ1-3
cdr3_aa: CASSIFGRGPGNTIYF
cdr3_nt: TGTGCCAGCAGCATATTTGGCAGGGGGCCTGGAAACACCATATATTTT

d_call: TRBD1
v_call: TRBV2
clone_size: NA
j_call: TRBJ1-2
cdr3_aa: CASSEARTGVYGYTF
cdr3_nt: TGTGCCAGCAGTGAAGCCCGGACAGGGGTCTATGGCTACACCTTC

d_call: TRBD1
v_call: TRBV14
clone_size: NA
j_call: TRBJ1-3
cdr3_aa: CASSYGTAGNTIYF
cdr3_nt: TGTGCCAGCAGCTACGGGACAGCTGGAAACACCATATATTTT

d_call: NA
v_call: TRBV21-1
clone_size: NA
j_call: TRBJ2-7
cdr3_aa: CASIINVRDRDYEQYF
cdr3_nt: TGTGCCAGCATCATAAACGTACGGGACAGGGACTACGAGCAGTACTTC

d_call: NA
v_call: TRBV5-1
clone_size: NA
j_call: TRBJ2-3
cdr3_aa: CASSLALSDTQYF
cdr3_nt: TGCGCCAGCAGCTTGGCCCTGTCGGATACGCAGTATTTT

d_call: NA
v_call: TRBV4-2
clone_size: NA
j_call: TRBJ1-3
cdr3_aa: CASSQGLSGNTIYF
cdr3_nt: TGTGCCAGCAGCCAAGGTCTCTCTGGAAACACCATATATTTT

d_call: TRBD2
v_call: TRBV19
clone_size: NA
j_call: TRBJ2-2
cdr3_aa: CASSMGRGPTGELFF
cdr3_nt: TGTGCCAGTAGTATGGGGAGGGGACCGACCGGGGAGCTGTTTTTT

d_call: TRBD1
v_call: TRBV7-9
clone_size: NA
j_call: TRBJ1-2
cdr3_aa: CASSKETGVYGYTF
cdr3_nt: TGTGCCAGCAGCAAAGAGACAGGGGTCTATGGCTACACCTTC

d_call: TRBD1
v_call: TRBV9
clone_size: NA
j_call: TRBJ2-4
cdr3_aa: CASGPGQVSVLGIQYF
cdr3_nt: TGTGCCAGCGGACCTGGACAGGTTTCGGTCCTTGGCATTCAGTACTTC

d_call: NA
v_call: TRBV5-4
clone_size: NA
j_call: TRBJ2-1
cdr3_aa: CASSFGPGSAPYNEQFF
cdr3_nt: TGTGCCAGCAGCTTCGGTCCCGGGTCGGCCCCCTACAATGAGCAGTTCTTC

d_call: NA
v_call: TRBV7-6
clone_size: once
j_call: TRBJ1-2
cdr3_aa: CASSSHSEANYGYTF
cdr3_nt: TGTGCCAGCAGCTCCCACTCAGAGGCGAACTATGGCTACACCTTC

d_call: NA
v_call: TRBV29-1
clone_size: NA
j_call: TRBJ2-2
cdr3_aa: CSVQGAPGELFF
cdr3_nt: TGCAGCGTACAGGGTGCCCCCGGGGAGCTGTTTTTT

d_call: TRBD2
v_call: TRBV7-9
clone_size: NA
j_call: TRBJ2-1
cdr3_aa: CASSPRAAGVGNEQFF
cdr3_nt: TGTGCCAGCAGCCCCCGTGCAGCGGGAGTAGGGAATGAGCAGTTCTTC

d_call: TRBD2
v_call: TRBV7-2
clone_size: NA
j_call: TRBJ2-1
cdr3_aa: CASSKGTSGGRVGEQFF
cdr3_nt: TGTGCCAGCAGCAAAGGGACTAGCGGGGGGCGGGTTGGGGAGCAGTTCTTC

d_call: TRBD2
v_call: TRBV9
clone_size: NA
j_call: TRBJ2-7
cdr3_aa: CASSVGGRSYEQYF
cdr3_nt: TGTGCCAGCAGCGTAGGCGGGAGGAGCTACGAGCAGTACTTC

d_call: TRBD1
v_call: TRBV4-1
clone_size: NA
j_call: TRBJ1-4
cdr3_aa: CASSQTFQQGMVEKLFF
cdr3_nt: TGCGCCAGCAGCCAGACGTTTCAACAGGGGATGGTGGAAAAACTGTTTTTT

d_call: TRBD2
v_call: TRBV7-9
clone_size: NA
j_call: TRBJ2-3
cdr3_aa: CASSGRLAGTDTQYF
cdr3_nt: TGTGCCAGCAGCGGACGACTAGCGGGCACAGATACGCAGTATTTT

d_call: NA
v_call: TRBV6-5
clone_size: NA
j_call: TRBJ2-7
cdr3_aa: CASSRSYEQYF
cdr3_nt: TGTGCCAGCAGCCGCTCCTACGAGCAGTACTTC

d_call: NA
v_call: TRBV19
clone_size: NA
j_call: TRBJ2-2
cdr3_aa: CASGRGDLLITGELFF
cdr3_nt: TGTGCCAGTGGTAGGGGGGACCTGCTCATAACCGGGGAGCTGTTTTTT

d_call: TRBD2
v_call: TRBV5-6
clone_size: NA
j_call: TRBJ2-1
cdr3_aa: CASSRLAGVWDEQFF
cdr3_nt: TGTGCCAGCAGCCGGTTGGCGGGAGTGTGGGATGAGCAGTTCTTC

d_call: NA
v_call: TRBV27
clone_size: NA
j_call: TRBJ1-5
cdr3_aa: CASSRTDNQPQHF
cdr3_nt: TGTGCCAGCAGTCGGACAGACAATCAGCCCCAGCATTTT

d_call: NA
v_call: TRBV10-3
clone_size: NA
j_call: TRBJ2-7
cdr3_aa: CAISASSYEQYF
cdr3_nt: TGTGCCATCAGTGCTAGCTCCTACGAGCAGTACTTC

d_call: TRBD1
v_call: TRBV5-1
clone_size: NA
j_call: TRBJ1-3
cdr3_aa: CASSYATGASGNTIYF
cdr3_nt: TGCGCCAGCAGCTACGCGACAGGGGCCTCTGGAAACACCATATATTTT

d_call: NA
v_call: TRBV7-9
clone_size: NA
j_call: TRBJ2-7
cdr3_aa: CASRGDSSEQYF
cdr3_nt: TGTGCCAGCAGAGGCGACAGCTCCGAGCAGTACTTC

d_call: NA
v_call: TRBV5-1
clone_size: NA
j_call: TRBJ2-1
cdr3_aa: CASSFAGSSYNEQFF
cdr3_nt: TGCGCCAGCAGCTTCGCGGGCTCGTCCTACAATGAGCAGTTCTTC

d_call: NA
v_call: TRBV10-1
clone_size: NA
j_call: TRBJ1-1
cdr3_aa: CASSDQGRAFF
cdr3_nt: TGCGCCAGCAGCGACCAGGGTAGGGCTTTCTTT

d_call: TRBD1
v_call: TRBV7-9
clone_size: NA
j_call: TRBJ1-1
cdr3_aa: CASSPTGDTEAFF
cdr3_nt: TGTGCCAGCAGCCCGACAGGGGACACTGAAGCTTTCTTT

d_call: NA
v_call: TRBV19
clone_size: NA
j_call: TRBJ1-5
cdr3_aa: CASSIANQPQHF
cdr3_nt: TGTGCCAGTAGTATAGCAAATCAGCCCCAGCATTTT

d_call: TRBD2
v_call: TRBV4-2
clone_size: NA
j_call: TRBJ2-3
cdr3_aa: CASSQDPGGADTDTQYF
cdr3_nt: TGTGCCAGCAGCCAAGATCCGGGGGGAGCCGACACAGATACGCAGTATTTT

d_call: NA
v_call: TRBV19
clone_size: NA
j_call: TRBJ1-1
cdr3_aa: CASSIDPGVLNTEAFF
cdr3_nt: TGTGCCAGTAGTATAGATCCCGGGGTTCTGAACACTGAAGCTTTCTTT

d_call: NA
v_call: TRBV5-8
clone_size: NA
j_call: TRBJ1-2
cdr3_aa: CASSLTRGPNYGYTF
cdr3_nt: TGTGCCAGCAGCTTGACCAGGGGCCCTAACTATGGCTACACCTTC

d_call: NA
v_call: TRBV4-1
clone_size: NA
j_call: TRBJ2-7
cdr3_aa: CASSQALRDPYEQYF
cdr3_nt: TGCGCCAGCAGCCAAGCGCTGCGGGACCCCTACGAGCAGTACTTC

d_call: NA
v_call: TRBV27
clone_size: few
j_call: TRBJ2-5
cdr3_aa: CASGLLGSGLETQYF
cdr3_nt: TGTGCCAGCGGACTGTTGGGCTCGGGACTAGAGACCCAGTACTTC

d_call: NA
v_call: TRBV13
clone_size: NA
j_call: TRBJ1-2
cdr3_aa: CASSYRYTGIANYGYTF
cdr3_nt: TGTGCCAGCAGCTACCGGTACACAGGGATAGCTAACTATGGCTACACCTTC

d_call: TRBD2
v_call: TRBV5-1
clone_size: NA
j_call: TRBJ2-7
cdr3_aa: CASSLGGLAGGIDEQYF
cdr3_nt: TGCGCCAGCAGCTTGGGAGGGCTAGCGGGAGGTATAGACGAGCAGTACTTC

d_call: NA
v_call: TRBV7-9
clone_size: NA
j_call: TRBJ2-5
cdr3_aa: CSSSLSELIYQETQYF
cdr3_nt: TGTTCCAGCAGCTTATCGGAGCTGATCTACCAAGAGACCCAGTACTTC

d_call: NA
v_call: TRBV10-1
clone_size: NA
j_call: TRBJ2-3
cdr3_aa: CASSDAPQGFPQYF
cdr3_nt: TGCGCCAGCAGTGACGCCCCTCAGGGGTTCCCGCAGTATTTT

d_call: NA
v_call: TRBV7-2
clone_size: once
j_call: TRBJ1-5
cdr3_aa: CASSLELQRSNQPQHF
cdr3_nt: TGTGCCAGCAGCTTAGAGTTGCAGAGGAGCAATCAGCCCCAGCATTTT

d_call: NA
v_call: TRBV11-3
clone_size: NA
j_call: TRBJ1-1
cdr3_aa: CASSPRRGGTEAFF
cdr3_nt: TGTGCCAGCAGCCCCCGCCGAGGGGGCACTGAAGCTTTCTTT

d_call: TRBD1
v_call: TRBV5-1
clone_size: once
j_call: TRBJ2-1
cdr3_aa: CASSLLTGVSYNEQFF
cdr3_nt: TGCGCCAGCAGCTTACTTACAGGGGTCTCCTACAATGAGCAGTTCTTC

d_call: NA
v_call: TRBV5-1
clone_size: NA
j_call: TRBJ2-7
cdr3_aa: CASSRGTADSYEQYF
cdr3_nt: TGCGCCAGCAGCCGGGGGACAGCGGACTCCTACGAGCAGTACTTC

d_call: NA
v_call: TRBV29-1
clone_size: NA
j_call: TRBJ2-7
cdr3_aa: CSVWGDHEQYF
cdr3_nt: TGCAGCGTTTGGGGGGATCACGAGCAGTACTTC

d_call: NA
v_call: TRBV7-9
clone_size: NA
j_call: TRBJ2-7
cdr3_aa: CASSLNPGIGYEQYF
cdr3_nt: TGTGCCAGCAGCTTAAACCCAGGGATAGGCTACGAGCAGTACTTC

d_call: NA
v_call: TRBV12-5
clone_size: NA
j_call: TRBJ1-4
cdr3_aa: CASAADRPHEKLFF
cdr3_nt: TGTGCTAGTGCCGCGGACAGACCCCATGAAAAACTGTTTTTT